The T cell receptor (beta chain) under discussion was sequenced for a study of Graves' ophthalmopathy and Graves' hyperthyroidism. RNA transcripts yielded amplified TCR beta CDR3 regions. First-round RT-PCR employed HTBI primers, with a second-round multiplex PCR after it. TCRdb ran MiXCR on the multiplex PCR reads and lists one entry per CDR3 protein. The table includes 300,000 to 450,000 distinct CDR3 sequences, 15% to 20% detected once. Deletions cut 3 bases from V and 4 bases from J, with 15 bases between. The CDR3 is 15 amino acids. CDR1 and CDR2 from the germline V gene are SEHNR and FQNEAQ (reference sequence). This clonotype was picked up a small number of times.

This clonotype originated in an adult woman with stable Graves' hyperthyroidism. The V gene is TRBV7-9, the J gene TRBJ1-2; unclear D gene. The sequenced material came from peripheral blood. CDR3: CASSFPGGDPYGYTF. The CDR3 DNA sequence: TGTGCCAGCAGCTTCCCGGGCGGGGATCCCTATGGCTACACCTTC.